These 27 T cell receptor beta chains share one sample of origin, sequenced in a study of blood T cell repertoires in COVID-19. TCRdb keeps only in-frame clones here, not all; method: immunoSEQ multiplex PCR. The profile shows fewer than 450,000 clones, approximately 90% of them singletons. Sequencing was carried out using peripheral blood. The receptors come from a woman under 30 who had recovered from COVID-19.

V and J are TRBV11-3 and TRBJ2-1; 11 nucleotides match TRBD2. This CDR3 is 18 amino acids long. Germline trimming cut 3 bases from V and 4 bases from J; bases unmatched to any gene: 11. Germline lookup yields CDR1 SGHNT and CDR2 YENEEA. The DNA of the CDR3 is TGTGCCAGCAGCTTTGGAGACCCCGCTAGCGGGAGGTACAATGAGCAGTTCTTC. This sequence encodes CASSFGDPASGRYNEQFF. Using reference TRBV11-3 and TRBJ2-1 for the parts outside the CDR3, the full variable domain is EAGVVQSPRYKIIEKKQPVAFWCNPISGHNTLYWYLQNLGQGPELLIRYENEEAVDDSQLPKDRFSAERLKGVDSTLKIQPAELGDSAVYLCASSFGDPASGRYNEQFFGPGTRLTVL.

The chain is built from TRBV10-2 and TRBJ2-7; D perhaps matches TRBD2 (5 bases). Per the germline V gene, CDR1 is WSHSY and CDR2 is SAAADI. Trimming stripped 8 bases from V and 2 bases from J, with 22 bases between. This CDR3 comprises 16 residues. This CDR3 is CASPPRHGGWTYEQYV. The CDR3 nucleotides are TGCGCCAGCCCTCCCCGACACGGAGGTTGGACCTACGAGCAGTACGTC.

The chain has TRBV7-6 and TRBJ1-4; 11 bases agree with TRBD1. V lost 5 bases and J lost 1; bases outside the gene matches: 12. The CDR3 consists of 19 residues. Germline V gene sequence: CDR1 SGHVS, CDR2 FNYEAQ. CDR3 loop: CASSARGTGGDLTNEKLFF. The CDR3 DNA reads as TGTGCCAGCAGCGCCAGAGGGACAGGGGGGGATTTAACTAATGAAAAACTGTTTTTT.

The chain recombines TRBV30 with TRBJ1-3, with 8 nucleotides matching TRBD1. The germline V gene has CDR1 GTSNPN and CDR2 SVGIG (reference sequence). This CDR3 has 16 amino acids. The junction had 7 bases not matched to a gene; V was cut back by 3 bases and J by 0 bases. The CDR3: CAWSPRQGSSGNTIYF. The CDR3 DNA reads TGTGCCTGGAGCCCAAGACAGGGGAGCTCTGGAAACACCATATATTTT.

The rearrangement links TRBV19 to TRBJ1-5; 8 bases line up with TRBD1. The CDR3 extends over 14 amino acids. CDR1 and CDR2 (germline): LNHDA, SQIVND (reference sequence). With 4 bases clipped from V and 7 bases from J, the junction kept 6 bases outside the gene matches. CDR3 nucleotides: TGTGCCAGTAGTACTACAGGGGGACGACAGCCCCAGCATTTT. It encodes CASSTTGGRQPQHF.

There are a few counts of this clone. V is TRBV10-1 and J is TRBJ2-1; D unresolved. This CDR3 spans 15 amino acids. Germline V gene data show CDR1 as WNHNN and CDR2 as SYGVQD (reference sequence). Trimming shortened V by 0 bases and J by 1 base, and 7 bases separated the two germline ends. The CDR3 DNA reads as TGCGCCAGCAGTGAGTCCTCCCTATCCTACAATGAGCAGTTCTTC. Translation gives CASSESSLSYNEQFF.

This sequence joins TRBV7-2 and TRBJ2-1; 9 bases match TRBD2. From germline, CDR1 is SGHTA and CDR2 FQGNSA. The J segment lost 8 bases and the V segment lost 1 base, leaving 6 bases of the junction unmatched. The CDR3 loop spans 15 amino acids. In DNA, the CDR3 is TGTGCCAGCAGCTTAGGACTAGCGGAGGGATATGAGCAGTTCTTC. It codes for CASSLGLAEGYEQFF.

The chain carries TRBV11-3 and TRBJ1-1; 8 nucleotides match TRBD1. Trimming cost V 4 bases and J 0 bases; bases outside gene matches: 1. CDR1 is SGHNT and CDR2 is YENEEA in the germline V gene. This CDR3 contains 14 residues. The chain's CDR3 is CASSSQGVNTEAFF. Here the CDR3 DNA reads TGTGCCAGCAGCTCACAGGGGGTGAACACTGAAGCTTTCTTT.

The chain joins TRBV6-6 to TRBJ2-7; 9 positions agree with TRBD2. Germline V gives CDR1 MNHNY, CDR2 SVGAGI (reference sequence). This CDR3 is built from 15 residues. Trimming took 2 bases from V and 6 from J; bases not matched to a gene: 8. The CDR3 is CASSYVLAGLLEQYV. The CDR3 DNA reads TGTGCCAGCAGTTACGTACTAGCGGGCCTCCTCGAGCAGTACGTC.

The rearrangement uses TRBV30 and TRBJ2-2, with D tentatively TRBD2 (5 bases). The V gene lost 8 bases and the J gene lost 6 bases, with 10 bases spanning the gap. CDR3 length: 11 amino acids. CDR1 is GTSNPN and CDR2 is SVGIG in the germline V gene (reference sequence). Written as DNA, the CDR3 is TGTGCCCTCGGGGTTCCCGGGGAGCTGTTTTTT. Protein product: CALGVPGELFF.

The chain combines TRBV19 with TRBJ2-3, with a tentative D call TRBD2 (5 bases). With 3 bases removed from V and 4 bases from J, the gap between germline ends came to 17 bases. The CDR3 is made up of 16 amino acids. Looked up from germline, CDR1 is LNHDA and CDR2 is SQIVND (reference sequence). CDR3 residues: CASSIYSPGFPDTQYF. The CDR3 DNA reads TGTGCCAGTAGTATTTATTCCCCGGGATTTCCAGATACGCAGTATTTT.

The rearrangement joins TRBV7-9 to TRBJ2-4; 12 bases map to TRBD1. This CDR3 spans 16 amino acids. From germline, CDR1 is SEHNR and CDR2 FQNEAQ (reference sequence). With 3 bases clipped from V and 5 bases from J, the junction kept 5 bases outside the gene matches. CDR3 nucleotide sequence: TGTGCCAGCAGCTTGAGGGGACAGGGGGCAGAAAACATTCAGTACTTC. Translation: CASSLRGQGAENIQYF.

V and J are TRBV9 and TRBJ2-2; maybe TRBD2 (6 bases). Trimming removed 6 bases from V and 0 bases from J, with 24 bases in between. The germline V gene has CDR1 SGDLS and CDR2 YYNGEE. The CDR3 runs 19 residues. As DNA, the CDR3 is TGTGCCAGCACCTATCGGAGGGCAGCGCGCCGTCCGAACACCGGGGAGCTGTTTTTT. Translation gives CASTYRRAARRPNTGELFF.

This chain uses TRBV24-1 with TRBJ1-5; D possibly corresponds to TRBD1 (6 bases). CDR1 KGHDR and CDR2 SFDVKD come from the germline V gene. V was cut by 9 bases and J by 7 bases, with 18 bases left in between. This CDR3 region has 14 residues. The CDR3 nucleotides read TGTGCCACCGGGGCACAGGGATGGGAGCAGCCCCAGCATTTT. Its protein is CATGAQGWEQPQHF.

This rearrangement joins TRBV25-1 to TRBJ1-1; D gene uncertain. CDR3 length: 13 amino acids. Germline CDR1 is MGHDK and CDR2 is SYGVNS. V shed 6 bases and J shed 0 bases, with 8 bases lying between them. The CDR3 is CASRGRMNTEAFF. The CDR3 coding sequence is TGTGCCAGCAGGGGCAGAATGAACACTGAAGCTTTCTTT.

CDR3 sequence (DNA): TGTGCCAGCAGCGCCGGCCTAGCGGAGGGGGAGACCCAGTACTTC. This gives the protein CASSAGLAEGETQYF. The V gene is TRBV11-3, the J gene TRBJ2-5, with TRBD2 identical over 7 bases. V lost 5 bases and J lost 5; bases outside the gene matches: 11. This CDR3 comprises 15 residues. In germline, CDR1 is SGHNT, CDR2 YENEEA.

The CDR3 DNA sequence: TGCGCCAGCAGCCAACTGGGACAGGTCCTACCGCAGTACGTC. Its protein product is CASSQLGQVLPQYV. This chain links TRBV4-3 with TRBJ2-7; 8 positions agree with TRBD1. The germline V gene has CDR1 LGHNA and CDR2 YSLEER. Germline trimming cut 2 bases from V and 9 bases from J; bases unmatched to any gene: 9. The length of the CDR3 is 14 residues.

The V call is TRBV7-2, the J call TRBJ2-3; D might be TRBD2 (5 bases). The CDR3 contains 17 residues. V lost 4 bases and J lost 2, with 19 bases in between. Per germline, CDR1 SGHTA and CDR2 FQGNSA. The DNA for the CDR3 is TGTGCCAGCAGCTCCCGGACTCTCCCATCTAACACAGATACGCAGTATTTT. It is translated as CASSSRTLPSNTDTQYF.

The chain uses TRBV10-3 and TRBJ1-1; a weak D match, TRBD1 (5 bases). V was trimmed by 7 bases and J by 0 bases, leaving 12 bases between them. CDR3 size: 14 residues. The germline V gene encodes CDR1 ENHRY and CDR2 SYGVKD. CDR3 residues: CAITAGRVNTEAFF. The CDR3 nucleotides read TGTGCCATCACCGCGGGACGTGTGAACACTGAAGCTTTCTTT.

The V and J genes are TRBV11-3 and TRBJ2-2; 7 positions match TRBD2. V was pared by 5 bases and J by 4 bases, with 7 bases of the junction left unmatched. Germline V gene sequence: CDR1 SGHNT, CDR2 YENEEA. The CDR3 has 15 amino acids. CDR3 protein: CASSPGGTTTGELFF. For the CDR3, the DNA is TGTGCCAGCAGCCCAGGTGGGACTACCACCGGGGAGCTGTTTTTT.

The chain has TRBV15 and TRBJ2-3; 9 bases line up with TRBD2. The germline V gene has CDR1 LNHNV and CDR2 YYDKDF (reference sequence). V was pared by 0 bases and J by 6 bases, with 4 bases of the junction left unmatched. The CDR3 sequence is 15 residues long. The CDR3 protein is CATSRDQTSGDTQYF. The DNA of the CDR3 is TGTGCCACCAGCAGAGATCAAACTAGCGGGGATACGCAGTATTTT.

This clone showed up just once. The CDR3 is CASSYSREVGELFF. Here the CDR3 DNA reads TGTGCCAGCAGTTACTCGAGGGAAGTCGGGGAGCTGTTTTTT. The rearrangement links TRBV6-2 or TRBV6-3 to TRBJ2-2, with D maybe TRBD2 (5 bases). V was trimmed by 0 bases and J by 7 bases, leaving 9 bases between them. The CDR3 is made up of 14 amino acids. CDR1 and CDR2 from the germline V gene are MNHEY and SVGEGT.

The CDR3 reads CSASPRASGRVDEQYV. CDR3 bases: TGCAGTGCTAGTCCCAGGGCTAGCGGGAGAGTTGACGAGCAGTACGTC. This chain connects TRBV20-1 to TRBJ2-7, with TRBD2 matching 10 bases. The germline V gene encodes CDR1 DFQATT and CDR2 SNEGSKA (reference sequence). With V trimmed by 3 bases and J by 5 bases, 13 bases remained unmatched. The CDR3 loop spans 16 amino acids.

CDR3 coding DNA: TGTGCCAGCAGCTTAGCGCGGGCAGGCCCTAACTATGGCTACACCTTC. Its translation: CASSLARAGPNYGYTF. The gene calls are TRBV7-9 and TRBJ1-2; D is unresolved. The germline V and J ends were trimmed by 0 bases and 0 bases, with 11 bases remaining between them. The CDR3 has 16 residues. The germline V gene has CDR1 SEHNR and CDR2 FQNEAQ (reference sequence).

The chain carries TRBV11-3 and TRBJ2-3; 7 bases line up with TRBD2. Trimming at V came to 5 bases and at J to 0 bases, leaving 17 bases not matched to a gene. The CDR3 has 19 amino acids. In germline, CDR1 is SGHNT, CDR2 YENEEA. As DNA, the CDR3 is TGTGCCAGCAGCACAAGCTGGCACGGGACTACCTCTAGCACAGATACGCAGTATTTT. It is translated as CASSTSWHGTTSSTDTQYF.

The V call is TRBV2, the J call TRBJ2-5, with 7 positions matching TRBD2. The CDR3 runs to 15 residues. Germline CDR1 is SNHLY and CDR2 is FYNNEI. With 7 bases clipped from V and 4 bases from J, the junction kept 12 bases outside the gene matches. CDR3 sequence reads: CASTASGGGIETQYF. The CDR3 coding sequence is TGTGCCAGCACCGCTAGCGGTGGAGGGATAGAGACCCAGTACTTC.

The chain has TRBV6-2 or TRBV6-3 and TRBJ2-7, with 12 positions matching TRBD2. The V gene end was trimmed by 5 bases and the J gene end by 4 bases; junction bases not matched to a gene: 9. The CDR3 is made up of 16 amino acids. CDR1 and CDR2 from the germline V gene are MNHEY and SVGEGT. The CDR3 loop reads CASSQTSGRKFYEQYV. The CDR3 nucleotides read TGTGCCAGCAGTCAGACTAGCGGGAGAAAATTTTACGAGCAGTACGTC.